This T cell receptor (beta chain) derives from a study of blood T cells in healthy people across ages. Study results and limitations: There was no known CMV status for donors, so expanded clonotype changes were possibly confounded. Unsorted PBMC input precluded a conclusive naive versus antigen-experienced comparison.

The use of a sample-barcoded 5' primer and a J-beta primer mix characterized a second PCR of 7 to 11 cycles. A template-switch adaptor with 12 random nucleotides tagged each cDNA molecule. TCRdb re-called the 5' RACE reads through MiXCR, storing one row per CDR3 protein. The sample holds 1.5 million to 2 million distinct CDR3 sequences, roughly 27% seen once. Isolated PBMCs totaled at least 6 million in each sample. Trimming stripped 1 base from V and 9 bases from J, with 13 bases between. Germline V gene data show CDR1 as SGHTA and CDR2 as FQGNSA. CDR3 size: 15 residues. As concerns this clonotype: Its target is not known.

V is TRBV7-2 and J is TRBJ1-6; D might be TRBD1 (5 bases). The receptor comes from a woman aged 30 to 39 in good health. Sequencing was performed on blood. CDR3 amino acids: CASSLGKGTSSPLHF. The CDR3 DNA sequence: TGTGCCAGCAGCTTAGGGAAGGGGACGAGTTCACCCCTCCACTTT. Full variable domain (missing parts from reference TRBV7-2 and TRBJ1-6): GAGVSQSPSNKVTEKGKDVELRCDPISGHTALYWYRQSLGQGLEFLIYFQGNSAPDKSGLPSDRFSAERTGGSVSTLTIQRTQQEDSAVYLCASSLGKGTSSPLHFGNGTRLTVT.